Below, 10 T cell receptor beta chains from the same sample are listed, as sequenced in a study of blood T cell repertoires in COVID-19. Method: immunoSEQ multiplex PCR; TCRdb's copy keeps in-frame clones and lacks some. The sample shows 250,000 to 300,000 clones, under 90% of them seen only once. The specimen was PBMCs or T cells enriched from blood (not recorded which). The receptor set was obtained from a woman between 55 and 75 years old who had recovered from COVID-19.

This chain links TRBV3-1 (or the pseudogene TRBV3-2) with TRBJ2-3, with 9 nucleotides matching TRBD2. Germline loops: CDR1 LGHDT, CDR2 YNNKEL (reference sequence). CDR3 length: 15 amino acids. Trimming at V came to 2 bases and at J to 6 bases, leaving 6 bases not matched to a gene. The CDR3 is CASSQRGGAGDTQYF. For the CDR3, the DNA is TGTGCCAGCAGCCAACGCGGGGGGGCCGGGGATACGCAGTATTTT.

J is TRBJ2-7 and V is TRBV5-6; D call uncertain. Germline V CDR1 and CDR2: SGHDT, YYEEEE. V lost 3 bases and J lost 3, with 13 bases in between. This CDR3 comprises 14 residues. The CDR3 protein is CASSYRGRYYEQYF. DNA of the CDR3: TGTGCCAGCAGCTACCGTGGTAGATACTACGAGCAGTACTTC. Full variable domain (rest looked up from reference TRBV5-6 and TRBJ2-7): DAGVTQSPTHLIKTRGQQVTLRCSPKSGHDTVSWYQQALGQGPQFIFQYYEEEERQRGNFPDRFSGHQFPNYSSELNVNALLLGDSALYLCASSYRGRYYEQYFGPGTRLTVT.

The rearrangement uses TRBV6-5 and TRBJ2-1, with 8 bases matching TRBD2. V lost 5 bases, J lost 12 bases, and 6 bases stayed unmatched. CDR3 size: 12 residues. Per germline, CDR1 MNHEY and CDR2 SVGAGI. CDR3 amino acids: CASSLGGGGQFF. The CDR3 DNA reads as TGTGCCAGCAGTCTCGGGGGGGGAGGGCAGTTCTTC.

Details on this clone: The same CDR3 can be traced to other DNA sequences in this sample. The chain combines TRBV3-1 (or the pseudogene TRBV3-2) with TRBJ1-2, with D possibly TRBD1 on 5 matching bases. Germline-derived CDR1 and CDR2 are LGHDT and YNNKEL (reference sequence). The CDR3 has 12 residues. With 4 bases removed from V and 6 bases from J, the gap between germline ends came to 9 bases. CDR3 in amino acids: CASSLGVDGYTF. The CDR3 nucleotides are TGTGCCAGCAGCCTAGGGGTGGATGGCTACACCTTC.

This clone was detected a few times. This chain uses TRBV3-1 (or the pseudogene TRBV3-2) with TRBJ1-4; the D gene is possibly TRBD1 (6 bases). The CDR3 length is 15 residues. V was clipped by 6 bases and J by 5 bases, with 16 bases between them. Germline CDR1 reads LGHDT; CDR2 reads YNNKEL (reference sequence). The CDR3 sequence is CASSPGDGDNEKLFF. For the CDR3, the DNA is TGTGCCAGCAGTCCAGGGGATGGGGACAATGAAAAACTGTTTTTT.

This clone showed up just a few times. DNA of the CDR3: TGTGCCAGCAGACGGAGCGGGGTTAGAGGTGAGCAGTTCTTC. Translation: CASRRSGVRGEQFF. The chain links TRBV2 to TRBJ2-1; 7 positions match TRBD2. The CDR3 is made up of 14 amino acids. The germline gives CDR1 SNHLY, CDR2 FYNNEI. J was trimmed by 9 bases and V by 6 bases; bases with no gene match: 11.

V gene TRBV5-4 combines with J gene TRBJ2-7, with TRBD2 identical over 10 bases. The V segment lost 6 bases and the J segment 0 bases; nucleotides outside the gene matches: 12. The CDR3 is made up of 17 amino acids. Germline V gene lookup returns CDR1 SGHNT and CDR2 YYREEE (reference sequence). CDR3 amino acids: CASTPGGLAGASYEQYF. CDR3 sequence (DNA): TGTGCCAGCACCCCTGGGGGGCTAGCGGGAGCCTCCTACGAGCAGTACTTC.

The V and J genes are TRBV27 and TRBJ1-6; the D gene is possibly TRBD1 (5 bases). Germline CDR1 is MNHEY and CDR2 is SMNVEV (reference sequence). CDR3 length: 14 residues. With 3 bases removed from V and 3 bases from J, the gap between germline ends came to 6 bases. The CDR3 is CASSLGGYNSPLHF. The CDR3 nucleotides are TGTGCCAGCAGTTTGGGGGGCTATAATTCACCCCTCCACTTT.

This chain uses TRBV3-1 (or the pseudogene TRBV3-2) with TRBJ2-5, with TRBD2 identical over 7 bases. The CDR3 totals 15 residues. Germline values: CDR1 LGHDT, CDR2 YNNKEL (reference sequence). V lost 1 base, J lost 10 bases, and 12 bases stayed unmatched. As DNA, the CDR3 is TGTGCCAGCAGCCAAGCGGGAGCCATTGGGGGGGGCCAGTACTTC. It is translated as CASSQAGAIGGGQYF.

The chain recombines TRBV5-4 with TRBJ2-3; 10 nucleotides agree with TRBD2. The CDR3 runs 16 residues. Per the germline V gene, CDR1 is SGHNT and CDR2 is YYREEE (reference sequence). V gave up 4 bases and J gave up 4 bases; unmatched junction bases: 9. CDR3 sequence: CASSSGRALVSDTQYF. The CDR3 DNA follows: TGTGCCAGCAGCAGCGGGAGGGCTTTAGTGTCAGATACGCAGTATTTT.